These 21 T cell receptor beta chains originate from one sample sequenced in a study of immune characterization of retroperitoneal liposarcoma. TCRdb re-called the PCR reads with MiXCR, one entry per CDR3 protein. Among over 10,000 distinct CDR3 sequences listed, 45% to 50% were seen once. Sequenced: tumor tissue. The receptors come from a female donor with retroperitoneal liposarcoma.

This clonotype was observed a few times. CDR3 coding DNA: TGTGCCAGCAGTGAAGTGGTGGGCGGCTTTGAGCAGTACTTC. Residues: CASSEVVGGFEQYF. The chain is built from TRBV6-1 and TRBJ2-1; D call uncertain. Gene TRBJ2-7 matches the end of the DNA better, so the J call may be wrong. This CDR3 spans 14 amino acids. Germline V gives CDR1 MNHNS, CDR2 SASEGT.

The V and J genes are TRBV7-3 and TRBJ2-1; either TRBD1 or TRBD2 may fit D (5 bases each). The CDR3 sequence is 17 residues long. The V and J ends lost 5 bases and 5 bases respectively, with 22 bases between them. Germline values: CDR1 SGHTA, CDR2 FQGTGA. CDR3 region: CASSLHPPRGPNNEQFF. The CDR3 DNA reads TGTGCCAGCAGCCTTCATCCTCCGAGGGGCCCCAACAATGAGCAGTTCTTC.

A single count supports this clonotype. The CDR3 loop is CASSYGGGSSYNEQFF. The CDR3 DNA reads TGTGCCAGCAGTTATGGGGGAGGGAGCTCCTACAATGAGCAGTTCTTC. The gene calls are TRBV6-5 and TRBJ2-1; 7 positions agree with TRBD2. Germline lookup yields CDR1 MNHEY and CDR2 SVGAGI. The ends lost 3 bases at V and 0 bases at J; junction bases unmatched: 5. The length of the CDR3 is 16 residues.

This clonotype appeared once. V usage is TRBV6-1 and J usage is TRBJ2-1, with D possibly TRBD2 on 6 matching bases. The CDR3 is made up of 15 amino acids. Trimming removed 4 bases at V and 4 bases at J, with 14 bases between. CDR1 is MNHNS and CDR2 is SASEGT in the germline V gene. The DNA of the CDR3 is TGTGCCAGCAGTGTAGACGGGAGCCTTTACAATGAGCAGTTCTTC. This gives the protein CASSVDGSLYNEQFF.

The J gene is TRBJ2-1, the V gene TRBV7-4; D gene unclear. Germline CDR1 is SGHVT and CDR2 is SQSDAQ. This CDR3 comprises 15 residues. V gave up 4 bases and J gave up 13 bases, with 23 bases separating them. The DNA for the CDR3 is TGTGCCAGCAGCTCTACTCTCAGCGACCAAGAGACCCAGTTCTTC. Protein product: CASSSTLSDQETQFF.

The CDR3 bases are TGTGCCAGCAGTTCCCTCGAGACCCAGTACTTC. Translated, it gives CASSSLETQYF. This chain links TRBV12-3 or TRBV12-4 with TRBJ2-5; no clear D. V was trimmed by 4 bases and J by 5 bases, leaving 5 bases between them. The CDR3 has 11 residues.

This clonotype occurred many times. The chain couples TRBV6-1 to TRBJ2-1, with a tentative D call TRBD1 (5 bases). V was clipped by 0 bases and J by 2 bases, with 8 bases between them. Germline CDR1 MNHNS, CDR2 SASEGT. The CDR3 runs to 15 residues. As DNA, the CDR3 is TGTGCCAGCAGTGAAGCCCTAGGGGCCTACAATGAGCAGTTCTTC. The encoded protein is CASSEALGAYNEQFF.

Turning to this clonotype: The conserved phenylalanine or tryptophan is not found at the CDR3 terminus, so this likely reflects a read error. The DNA is left out, because the CDR3 cannot be placed on it with certainty; the CDR3 is given as TCRdb lists it. The chain couples TRBV7-1 to TRBJ2-4; the tabulated D call, TRBD1, remains unverified against the DNA. TRBV7-1 is annotated as an ORF whose role is uncertain. With termini counted, the CDR3 has 14 amino acids. CDR3 sequence: CVGQLQAEEGSAQP.

This clonotype rates as medium-sized. In DNA, the CDR3 is TGTGCCAGCAGCTTAGTCGGGGGAGATACGCAGTATTTT. It translates to CASSLVGGDTQYF. This chain uses TRBV7-2 with TRBJ2-3; TRBD2 is a possible D gene (6 bases). This CDR3 region has 13 residues. The germline V gene encodes CDR1 SGHTA and CDR2 FQGNSA. V shed 1 base and J shed 5 bases, with 7 bases lying between them.

Concerning this clonotype: One end of the junction is discordant with germline, which a read error may explain. The genes are TRBV6-8 and TRBJ2-1; 11 positions match TRBD2. This CDR3 spans 14 amino acids. CDR1 is MNHGY, CDR2 SAAAGT, per germline. The CDR3 loop is CASSTSGSYNERFF. DNA for the CDR3: TGTGCCAGCAGTACTAGCGGGAGCTACAATGAGCGGTTCTTC.

The CDR3 reads CASSGNYYEQYF. In nucleotides, the CDR3 is TGTGCCAGCAGTGGGAACTACTACGAGCAGTACTTC. The V gene is TRBV25-1, the J gene TRBJ2-7, with unresolved D. This CDR3 is 12 amino acids long. Trimming removed 4 bases from V and 3 bases from J, with 7 bases in between. Germline CDR1 is MGHDK and CDR2 is SYGVNS.

This chain uses TRBV5-1 with TRBJ2-5, with D unclear. CDR3 length equals 15 residues. The germline V gene has CDR1 SGHRS and CDR2 YFSETQ. V lost 4 bases and J 1 base, leaving 14 bases between the germline ends. Written as DNA, the CDR3 is TGCGCCAGCAGCCTGACCCCATCTACCCAAGAGACCCAGTACTTC. This codes for CASSLTPSTQETQYF.

By frequency in the sample, this clonotype is medium-sized. This chain uses TRBV7-8 with TRBJ2-5; D could derive from TRBD1 or TRBD2 (6 bases each). TRBJ2-7 matches the DNA end more closely, so the J call is doubtful. The CDR3 spans 13 residues. CDR1 SGHVS and CDR2 FQNEAQ come from the germline V gene. CDR3 amino acids: CASAGHRSYEQYF. CDR3 bases: TGTGCCAGCGCGGGACACCGTTCCTACGAGCAGTACTTC.

The chain is built from TRBV6-1 and TRBJ2-3, with 7 bases matching TRBD2. After removal of 5 bases from V and 8 bases from J, the junction contained 16 bases not matched to a gene. The CDR3 is made up of 16 amino acids. From germline, CDR1 is MNHNS and CDR2 SASEGT. The CDR3 loop reads CASSPPRQGGWITQYF. In nucleotides, the CDR3 is TGTGCCAGCAGTCCCCCCCGGCAGGGAGGGTGGATTACGCAGTATTTT.

This clonotype was picked up one time. This sequence joins TRBV6-6 and TRBJ2-4; D is perhaps TRBD1 (6 bases). The DNA end is more similar to TRBJ2-1, so the J call may be wrong. CDR1 and CDR2 from the germline V gene are MNHNY and SVGAGI (reference sequence). The CDR3 has 15 residues. The CDR3 sequence is CASSYSSTGTYEQFF. DNA of the CDR3: TGTGCCAGCAGTTACTCGTCAACAGGGACCTACGAGCAGTTCTTC.

By share, this clonotype ranks as medium-sized. This rearrangement joins TRBV6-1 to TRBJ2-5; D possibly uses TRBD1 or TRBD2 (5 bases each). V shed 5 bases and J shed 2 bases, with 15 bases lying between them. The CDR3 extends over 15 amino acids. Germline V gene data show CDR1 as MNHNS and CDR2 as SASEGT. CDR3 sequence: CASSYPGPPQETQYF. The CDR3 coding sequence is TGTGCCAGCAGTTATCCGGGACCACCTCAAGAGACCCAGTACTTC.

The J gene is TRBJ2-2, the V gene TRBV6-1; TRBD1 agrees at 10 bases. The CDR3 runs 14 residues. J was trimmed by 8 bases and V by 7 bases; bases with no gene match: 7. CDR1 is MNHNS and CDR2 is SASEGT in the germline V gene. The CDR3 nucleotides are TGTGCCAGCAAGGGGACAGGGGCCTTAGGGGAGCTGTTTTTT. It yields the protein CASKGTGALGELFF.

In this sample, this clonotype turned up many times. The chain is built from TRBV6-6 and TRBJ2-5; D might be TRBD1 or TRBD2, each matching 5 bases. CDR1 MNHNY and CDR2 SVGAGI come from the germline V gene (reference sequence). V was cut by 0 bases and J by 1 base, with 12 bases left in between. The CDR3 runs to 16 residues. This CDR3 is CASSYSAGALQETQYF. The CDR3 coding sequence is TGTGCCAGCAGTTACTCGGCCGGGGCTCTCCAAGAGACCCAGTACTTC.

This rearrangement joins TRBV6-6 to TRBJ2-1, with a weak D call TRBD1 (7 bases). The CDR3 runs 17 residues. The V end was cut by 5 bases, the J end by 6 bases, with 23 bases between. Germline lookup yields CDR1 MNHNY and CDR2 SVGAGI (reference sequence). CDR3 in DNA: TGTGCCAGCAGTCTCAGAAATGGGGCAGGGGGAGGCAATGAGCAGTTCTTC. As protein: CASSLRNGAGGGNEQFF.

This clonotype is labeled as medium-sized. The chain is built from TRBV6-1 and TRBJ2-3; 10 positions match TRBD2. The J call may not be correct, given that the DNA end is closer to TRBJ2-1. The CDR3 runs to 14 residues. Germline CDR1 MNHNS, CDR2 SASEGT. CDR3 sequence reads: CASSLGLASNEQFF. The CDR3 nucleotides read TGTGCCAGCAGCTTGGGACTAGCGAGCAATGAGCAGTTCTTC.

This clonotype is a singleton in its sample. This sequence joins TRBV6-8 and TRBJ1-1; 7 bases map to TRBD1. From germline, CDR1 is MNHGY and CDR2 SAAAGT. The CDR3 spans 16 residues. Trimming removed 5 bases from V and 0 bases from J; junction bases left unmatched: 9. The CDR3 spells CASSRPTGTLNTEAFF. The DNA of the CDR3 is TGTGCCAGCAGTCGGCCGACAGGGACCTTGAACACTGAAGCTTTCTTT.